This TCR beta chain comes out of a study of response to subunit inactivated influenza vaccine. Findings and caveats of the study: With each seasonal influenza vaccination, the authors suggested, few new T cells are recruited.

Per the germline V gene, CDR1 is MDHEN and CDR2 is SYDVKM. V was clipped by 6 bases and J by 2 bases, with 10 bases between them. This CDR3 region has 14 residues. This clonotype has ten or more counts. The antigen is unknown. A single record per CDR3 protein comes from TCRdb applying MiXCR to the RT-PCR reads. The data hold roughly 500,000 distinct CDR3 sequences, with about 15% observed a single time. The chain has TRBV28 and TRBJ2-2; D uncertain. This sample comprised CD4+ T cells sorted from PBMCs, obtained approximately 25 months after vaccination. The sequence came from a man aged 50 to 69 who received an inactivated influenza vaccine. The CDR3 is CASSLGLNTGELFF. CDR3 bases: TGTGCCAGCAGCTTGGGCCTTAACACCGGGGAGCTGTTTTTT.